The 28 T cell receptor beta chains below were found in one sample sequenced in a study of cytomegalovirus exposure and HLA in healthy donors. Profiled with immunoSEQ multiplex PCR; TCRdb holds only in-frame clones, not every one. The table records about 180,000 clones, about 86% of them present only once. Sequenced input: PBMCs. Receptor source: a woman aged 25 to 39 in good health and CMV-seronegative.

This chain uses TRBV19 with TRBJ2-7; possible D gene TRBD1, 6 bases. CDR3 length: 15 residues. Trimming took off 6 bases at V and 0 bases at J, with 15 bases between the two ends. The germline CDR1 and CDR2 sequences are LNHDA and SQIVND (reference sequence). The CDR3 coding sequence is TGTGCCAGTAGCATGGGTCGGGACATCTCCTACGAGCAGTACTTC. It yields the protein CASSMGRDISYEQYF.

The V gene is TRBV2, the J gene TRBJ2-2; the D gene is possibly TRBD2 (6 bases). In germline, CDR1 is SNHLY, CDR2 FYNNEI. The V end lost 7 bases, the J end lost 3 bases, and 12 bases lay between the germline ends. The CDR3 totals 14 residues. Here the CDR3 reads CASNGEAYTGELFF. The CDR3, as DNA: TGTGCCAGCAATGGGGAGGCCTACACCGGGGAGCTGTTTTTT.

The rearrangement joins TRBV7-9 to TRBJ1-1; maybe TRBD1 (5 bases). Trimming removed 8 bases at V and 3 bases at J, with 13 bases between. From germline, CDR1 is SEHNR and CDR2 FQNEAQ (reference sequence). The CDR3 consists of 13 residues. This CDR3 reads CASRGRLDTEAFF. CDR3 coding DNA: TGTGCCAGCCGGGGGAGGTTGGACACTGAAGCTTTCTTT.

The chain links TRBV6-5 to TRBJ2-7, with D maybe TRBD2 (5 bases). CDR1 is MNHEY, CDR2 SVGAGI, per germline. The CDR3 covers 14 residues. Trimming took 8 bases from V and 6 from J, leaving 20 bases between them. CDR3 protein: CASGDPRRGLEQYF. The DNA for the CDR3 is TGTGCCAGCGGCGACCCCCGCAGAGGGCTCGAGCAGTACTTC.

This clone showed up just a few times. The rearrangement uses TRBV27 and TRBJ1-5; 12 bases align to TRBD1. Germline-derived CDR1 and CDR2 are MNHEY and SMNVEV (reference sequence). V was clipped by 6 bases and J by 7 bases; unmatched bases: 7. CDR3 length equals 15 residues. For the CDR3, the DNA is TGTGCCAGCAGGCTGGGACAGGGGGCTCACCAGCCCCAGCATTTT. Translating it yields CASRLGQGAHQPQHF.

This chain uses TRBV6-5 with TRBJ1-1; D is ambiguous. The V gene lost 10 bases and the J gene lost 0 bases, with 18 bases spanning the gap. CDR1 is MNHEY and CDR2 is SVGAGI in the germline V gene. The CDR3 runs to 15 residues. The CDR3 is CATRRSWQVNTEAFF. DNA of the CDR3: TGTGCCACCCGAAGATCTTGGCAGGTGAACACTGAAGCTTTCTTT.

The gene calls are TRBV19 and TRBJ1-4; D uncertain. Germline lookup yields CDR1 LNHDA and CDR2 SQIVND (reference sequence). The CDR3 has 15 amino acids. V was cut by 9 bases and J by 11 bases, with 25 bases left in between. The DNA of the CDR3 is TGTGCCAGCGATGCATCGGGAGCTACCACGGCCAAACTGTTTTTT. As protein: CASDASGATTAKLFF.

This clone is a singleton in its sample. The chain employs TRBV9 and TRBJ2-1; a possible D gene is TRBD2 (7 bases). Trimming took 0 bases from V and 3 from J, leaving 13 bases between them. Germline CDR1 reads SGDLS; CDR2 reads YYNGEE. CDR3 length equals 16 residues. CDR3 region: CASSVGGGGLYNEQFF. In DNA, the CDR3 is TGTGCCAGCAGCGTAGGGGGAGGGGGGCTCTACAATGAGCAGTTCTTC.

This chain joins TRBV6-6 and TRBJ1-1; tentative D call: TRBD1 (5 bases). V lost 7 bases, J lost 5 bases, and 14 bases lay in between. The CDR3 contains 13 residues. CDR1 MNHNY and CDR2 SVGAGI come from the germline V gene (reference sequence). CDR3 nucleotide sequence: TGTGCCAGCATCCTGGGGGGGTCTACTGAAGCTTTCTTT. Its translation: CASILGGSTEAFF.

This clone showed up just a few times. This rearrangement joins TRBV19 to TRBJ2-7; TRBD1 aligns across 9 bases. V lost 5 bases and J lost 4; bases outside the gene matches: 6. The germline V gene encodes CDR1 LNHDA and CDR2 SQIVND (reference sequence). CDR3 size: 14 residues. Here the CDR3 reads CASSLGTGLYEQYF. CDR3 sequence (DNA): TGTGCCAGTAGTCTCGGGACAGGGCTGTACGAGCAGTACTTC.

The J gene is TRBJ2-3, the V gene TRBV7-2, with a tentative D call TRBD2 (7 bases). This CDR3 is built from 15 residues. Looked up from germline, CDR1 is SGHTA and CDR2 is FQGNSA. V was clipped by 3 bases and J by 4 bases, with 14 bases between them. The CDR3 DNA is TGTGCCAGCAGCTTCAATCTAGGGGGGGCAGATACGCAGTATTTT. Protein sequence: CASSFNLGGADTQYF.

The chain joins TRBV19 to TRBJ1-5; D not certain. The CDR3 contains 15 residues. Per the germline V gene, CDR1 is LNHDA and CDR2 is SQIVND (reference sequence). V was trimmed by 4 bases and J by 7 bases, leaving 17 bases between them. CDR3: CASSKISDLTQPQHF. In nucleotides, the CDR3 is TGTGCCAGTAGTAAAATAAGTGACTTAACACAGCCCCAGCATTTT. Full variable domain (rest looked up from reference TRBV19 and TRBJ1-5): DGGITQSPKYLFRKEGQNVTLSCEQNLNHDAMYWYRQDPGQGLRLIYYSQIVNDFQKGDIAEGYSVSREKKESFPLTVTSAQKNPTAFYLCASSKISDLTQPQHFGDGTRLSIL.

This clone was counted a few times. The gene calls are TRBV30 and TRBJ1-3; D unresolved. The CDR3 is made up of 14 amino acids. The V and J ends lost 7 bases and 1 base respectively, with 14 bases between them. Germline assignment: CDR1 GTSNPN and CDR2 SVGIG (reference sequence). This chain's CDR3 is CALDARVSGNTIYF. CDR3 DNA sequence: TGTGCCTTAGACGCGCGGGTGTCTGGAAACACCATATATTTT.

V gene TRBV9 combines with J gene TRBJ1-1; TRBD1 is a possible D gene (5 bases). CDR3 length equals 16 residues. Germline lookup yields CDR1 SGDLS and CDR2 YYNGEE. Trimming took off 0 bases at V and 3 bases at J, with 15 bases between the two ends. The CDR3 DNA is TGTGCCAGCAGCGTAGTTCAGGGAGGAGGGGACACTGAAGCTTTCTTT. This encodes CASSVVQGGGDTEAFF.

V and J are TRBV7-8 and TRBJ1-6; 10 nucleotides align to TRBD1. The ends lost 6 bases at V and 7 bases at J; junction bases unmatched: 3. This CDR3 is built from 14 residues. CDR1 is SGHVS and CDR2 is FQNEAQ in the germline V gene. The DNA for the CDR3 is TGTGCCAGCAGGGGGGGACAGGGGAATTCACCCCTCCACTTT. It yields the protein CASRGGQGNSPLHF.

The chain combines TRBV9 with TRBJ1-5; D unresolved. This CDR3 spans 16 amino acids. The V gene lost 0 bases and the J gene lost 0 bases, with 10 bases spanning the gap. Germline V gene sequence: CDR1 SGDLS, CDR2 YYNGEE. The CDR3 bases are TGTGCCAGCAGCGTAGAACCCGGAGATAGCAATCAGCCCCAGCATTTT. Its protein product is CASSVEPGDSNQPQHF.

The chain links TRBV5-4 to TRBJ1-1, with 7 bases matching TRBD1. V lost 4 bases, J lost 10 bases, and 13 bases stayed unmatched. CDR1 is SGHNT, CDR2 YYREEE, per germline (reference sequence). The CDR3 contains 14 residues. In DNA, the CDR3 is TGTGCCAGCAGCCTACGGAAGACAGGGCGGGCAGCTTTCTTT. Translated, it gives CASSLRKTGRAAFF.

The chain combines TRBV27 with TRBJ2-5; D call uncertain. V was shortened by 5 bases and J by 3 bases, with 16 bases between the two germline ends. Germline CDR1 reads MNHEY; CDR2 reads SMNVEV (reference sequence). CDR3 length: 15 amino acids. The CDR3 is CASSPADKREETQYF. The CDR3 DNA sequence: TGTGCCAGCAGTCCGGCTGACAAAAGAGAAGAGACCCAGTACTTC.

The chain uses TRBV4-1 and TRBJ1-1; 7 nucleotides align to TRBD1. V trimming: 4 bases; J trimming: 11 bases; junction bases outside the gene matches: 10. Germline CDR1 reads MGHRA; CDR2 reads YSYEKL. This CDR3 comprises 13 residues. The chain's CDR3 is CASSPDRTREAFF. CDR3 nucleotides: TGCGCCAGCAGCCCGGACAGGACCCGAGAGGCTTTCTTT.

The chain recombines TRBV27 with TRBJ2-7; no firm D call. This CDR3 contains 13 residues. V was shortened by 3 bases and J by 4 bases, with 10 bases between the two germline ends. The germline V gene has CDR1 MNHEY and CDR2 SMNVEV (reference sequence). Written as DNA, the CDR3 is TGTGCCAGCAGTTTTCGAACGGGTTACGAGCAGTACTTC. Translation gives CASSFRTGYEQYF.

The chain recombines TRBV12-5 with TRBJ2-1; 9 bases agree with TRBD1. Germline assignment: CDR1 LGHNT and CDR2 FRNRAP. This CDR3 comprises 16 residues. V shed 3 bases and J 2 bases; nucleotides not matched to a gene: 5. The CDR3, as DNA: TGTGCTAGTGGTTTCCAAACAGGGGGCCCCTACAATGAGCAGTTCTTC. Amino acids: CASGFQTGGPYNEQFF.

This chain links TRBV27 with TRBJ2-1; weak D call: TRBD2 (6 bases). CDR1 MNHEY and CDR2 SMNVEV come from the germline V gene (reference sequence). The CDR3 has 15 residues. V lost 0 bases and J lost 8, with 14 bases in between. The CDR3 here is CASSLSTRPGDEQFF. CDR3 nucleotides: TGTGCCAGCAGTTTATCGACTAGGCCCGGCGATGAGCAGTTCTTC.

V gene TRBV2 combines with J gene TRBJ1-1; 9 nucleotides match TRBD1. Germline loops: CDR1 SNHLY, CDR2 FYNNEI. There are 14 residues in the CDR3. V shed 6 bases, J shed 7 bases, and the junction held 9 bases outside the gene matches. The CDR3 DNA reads TGTGCCAGCAGCGCCGGGACAGGGTCCGGTGAAGCTTTCTTT. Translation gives CASSAGTGSGEAFF.

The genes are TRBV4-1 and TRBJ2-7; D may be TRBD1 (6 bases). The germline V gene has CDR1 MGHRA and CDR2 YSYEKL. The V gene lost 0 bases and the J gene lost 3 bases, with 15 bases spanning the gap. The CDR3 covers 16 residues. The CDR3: CASSQDLTGIYYEQYF. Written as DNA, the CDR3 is TGCGCCAGCAGCCAAGATCTTACAGGGATTTACTACGAGCAGTACTTC.

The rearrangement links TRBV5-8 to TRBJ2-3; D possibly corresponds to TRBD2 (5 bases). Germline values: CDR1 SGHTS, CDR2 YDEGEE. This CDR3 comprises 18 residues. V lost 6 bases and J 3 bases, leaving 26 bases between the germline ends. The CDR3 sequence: CASIRRRRGEEETDTQYF. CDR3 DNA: TGTGCCAGCATCCGTCGTCGACGAGGCGAGGAGGAAACAGATACGCAGTATTTT.

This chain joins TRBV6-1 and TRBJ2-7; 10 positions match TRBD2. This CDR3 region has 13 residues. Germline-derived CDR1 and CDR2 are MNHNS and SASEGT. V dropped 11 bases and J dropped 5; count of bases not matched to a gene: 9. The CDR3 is CAHGSGGPDEQYF. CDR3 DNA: TGTGCCCACGGTAGCGGGGGGCCGGACGAGCAGTACTTC.

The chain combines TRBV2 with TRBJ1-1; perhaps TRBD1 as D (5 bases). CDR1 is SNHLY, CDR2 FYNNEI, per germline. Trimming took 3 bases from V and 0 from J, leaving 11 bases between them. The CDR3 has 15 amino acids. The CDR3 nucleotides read TGTGCCAGCAGTGACCGGGGACTCTTGAACACTGAAGCTTTCTTT. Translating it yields CASSDRGLLNTEAFF.

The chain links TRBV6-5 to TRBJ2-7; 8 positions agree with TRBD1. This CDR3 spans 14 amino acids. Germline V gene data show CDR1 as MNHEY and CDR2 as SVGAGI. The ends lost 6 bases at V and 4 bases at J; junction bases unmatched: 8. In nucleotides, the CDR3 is TGTGCCAGCAGGTTCGGACAGGGCCCTTACGAGCAGTACTTC. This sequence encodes CASRFGQGPYEQYF.